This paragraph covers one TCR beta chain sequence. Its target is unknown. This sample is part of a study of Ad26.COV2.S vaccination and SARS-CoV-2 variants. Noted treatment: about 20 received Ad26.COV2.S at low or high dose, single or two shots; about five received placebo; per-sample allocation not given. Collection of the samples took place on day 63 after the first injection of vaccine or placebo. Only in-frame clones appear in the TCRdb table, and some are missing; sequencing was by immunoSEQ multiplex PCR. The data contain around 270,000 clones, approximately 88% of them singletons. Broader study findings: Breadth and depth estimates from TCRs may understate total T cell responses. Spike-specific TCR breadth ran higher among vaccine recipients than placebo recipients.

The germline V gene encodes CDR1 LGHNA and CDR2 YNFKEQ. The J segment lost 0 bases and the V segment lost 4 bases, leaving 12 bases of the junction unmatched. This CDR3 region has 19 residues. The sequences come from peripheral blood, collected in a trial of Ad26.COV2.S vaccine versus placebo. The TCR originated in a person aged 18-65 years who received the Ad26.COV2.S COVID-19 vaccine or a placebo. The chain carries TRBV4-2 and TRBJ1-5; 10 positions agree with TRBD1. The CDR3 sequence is CASSPTGTGVSYSNQPQHF. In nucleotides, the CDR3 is TGTGCCAGCAGCCCCACCGGGACAGGGGTATCCTATAGCAATCAGCCCCAGCATTTT.